This T cell receptor (beta chain) was profiled in a study of blood T cell repertoires in COVID-19. Study information: Some COVID-19 samples were acute and others convalescent; all came from the United States, Italy and Spain. PBMCs, B-cell-depleted T cells, or T cells provided the cDNA or gDNA that made up the material.

In the source study's methods: Using reference gene primer amplification, nucleated cell counts were estimated. Clones were sequenced by immunoSEQ multiplex PCR, and TCRdb holds only the in-frame ones, with some missing. V and J calls and clone size are copied from that table; D and trimming were computed from the DNA. This repertoire shows 130,000 to 150,000 clones, 85% to 90% found once; its top ten account for about 2.3%. CDR3 length: 15 amino acids. The germline V gene encodes CDR1 SEHNR and CDR2 FQNEAQ (reference sequence). Germline trimming cut 3 bases from V and 1 base from J; bases unmatched to any gene: 4.

The clonotype originates from a human donor in a cohort sampled during active COVID-19. The sample consisted of peripheral blood. The rearrangement joins TRBV7-9 to TRBJ1-2; TRBD1 matches 8 bases. The chain's CDR3 is CASSFQGAFNYGYTF. The CDR3 coding sequence is TGTGCCAGCAGCTTTCAGGGGGCGTTTAACTATGGCTACACCTTC.